The clone carrying this T cell receptor (beta chain) was seen a handful of times. Its antigen remains unknown. The CDR3 is 14 amino acids. V lost 5 bases to trimming and J lost 5 bases, with 15 bases between them. In germline, CDR1 is MNHEY, CDR2 SMNVEV (reference sequence). Each CDR3 protein gets one entry after TCRdb re-called the 5' RACE reads with MiXCR. The table includes about 280,000 distinct CDR3 sequences, 15% to 25% detected once. This entry is derived from a study of CD8 T cells in ankylosing spondylitis. General observations from the study: Several highly homologous variants made up a TCR beta motif that seemed to typify ankylosing spondylitis blood.

This chain connects TRBV27 to TRBJ1-2; D uncertain. Sample: blood, either unsorted or a sorted T cell fraction (not recorded which). The receptor comes from a male donor with ankylosing spondylitis or in good health (not recorded which). The CDR3 DNA sequence: TGTGCCAGCAGTCCCTCACTCCAGGCGTATGGCTACACCTTC. It translates to CASSPSLQAYGYTF.